This T cell receptor beta chain was sequenced during a study of cytomegalovirus exposure and HLA in healthy donors. The germline V gene has CDR1 ENHRY and CDR2 SYGVKD. Trimming at V came to 10 bases and at J to 8 bases, leaving 11 bases not matched to a gene. The CDR3 extends over 13 amino acids. The primer mix had 60 Vbeta and 13 Jbeta primers. Profiling relied on immunoSEQ multiplex PCR, and the TCRdb table lists in-frame clones only, not all of them. Seen here are 140,000 to 150,000 clones, 80% observed once, and the top ten hold under 6%. This sequence joins TRBV10-3 and TRBJ1-2; 9 bases are shared with TRBD1. This clonotype originated in a man aged 35 to 55 in good health and CMV-seronegative. The specimen sequenced was PBMCs. The DNA of the CDR3 is TGTGCCACCGAAGCACAGGGGGCGGGGGGCTACACCTTC. Protein product: CATEAQGAGGYTF.